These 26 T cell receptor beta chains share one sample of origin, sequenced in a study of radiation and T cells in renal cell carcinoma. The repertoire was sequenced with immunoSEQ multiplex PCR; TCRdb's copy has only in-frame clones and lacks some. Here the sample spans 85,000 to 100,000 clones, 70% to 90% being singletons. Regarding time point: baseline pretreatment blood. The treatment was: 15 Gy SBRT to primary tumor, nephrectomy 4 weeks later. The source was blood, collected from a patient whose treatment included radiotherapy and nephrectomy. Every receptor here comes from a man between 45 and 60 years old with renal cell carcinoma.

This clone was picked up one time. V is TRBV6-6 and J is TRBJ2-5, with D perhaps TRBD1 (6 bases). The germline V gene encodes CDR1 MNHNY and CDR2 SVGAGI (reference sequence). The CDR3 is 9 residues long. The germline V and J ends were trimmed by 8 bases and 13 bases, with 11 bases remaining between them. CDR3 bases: TGTGCCAGCTCCGGGACAAGGTACTTC. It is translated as CASSGTRYF.

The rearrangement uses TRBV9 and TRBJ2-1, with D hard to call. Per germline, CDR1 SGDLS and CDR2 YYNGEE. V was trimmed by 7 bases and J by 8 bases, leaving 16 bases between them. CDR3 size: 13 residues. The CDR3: CASGLLEVDEQFF. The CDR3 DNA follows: TGTGCCAGCGGCCTACTCGAGGTTGATGAGCAGTTCTTC. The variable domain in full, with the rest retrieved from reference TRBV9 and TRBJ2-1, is DSGVTQTPKHLITATGQRVTLRCSPRSGDLSVYWYQQSLDQGLQFLIQYYNGEERAKGNILERFSAQQFPDLHSELNLSSLELGDSALYFCASGLLEVDEQFFGPGTRLTVL.

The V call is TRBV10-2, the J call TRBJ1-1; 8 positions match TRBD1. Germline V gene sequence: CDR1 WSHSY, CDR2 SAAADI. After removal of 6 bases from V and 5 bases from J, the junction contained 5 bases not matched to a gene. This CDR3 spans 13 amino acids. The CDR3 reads CASSPTGVTEAFF. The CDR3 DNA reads TGCGCCAGCAGCCCGACAGGGGTGACTGAAGCTTTCTTT.

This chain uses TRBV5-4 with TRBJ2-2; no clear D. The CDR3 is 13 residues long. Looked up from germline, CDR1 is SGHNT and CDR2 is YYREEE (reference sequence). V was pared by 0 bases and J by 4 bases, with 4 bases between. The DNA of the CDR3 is TGTGCCAGCAGCTTGGAGGCCACCGGGGAGCTGTTTTTT. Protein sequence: CASSLEATGELFF.

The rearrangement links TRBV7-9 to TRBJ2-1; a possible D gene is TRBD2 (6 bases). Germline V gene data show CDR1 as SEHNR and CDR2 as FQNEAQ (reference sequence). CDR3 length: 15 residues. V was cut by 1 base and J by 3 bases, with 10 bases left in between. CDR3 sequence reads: CASSLGGDYYNEQFF. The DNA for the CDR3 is TGTGCCAGCAGCTTAGGGGGGGATTACTACAATGAGCAGTTCTTC.

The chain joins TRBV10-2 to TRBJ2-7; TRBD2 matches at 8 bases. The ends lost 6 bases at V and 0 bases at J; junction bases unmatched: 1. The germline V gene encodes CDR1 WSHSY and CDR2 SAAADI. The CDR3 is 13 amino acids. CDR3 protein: CASRLAASYEQYF. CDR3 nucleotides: TGCGCCAGCAGACTAGCGGCCTCCTACGAGCAGTACTTC.

The CDR3 sequence: CAIKAQGLDYTF. CDR3 bases: TGTGCCATCAAAGCCCAGGGTTTAGACTACACCTTC. This sequence joins TRBV10-3 and TRBJ1-2; tentative D call: TRBD1 (5 bases). CDR3 length equals 12 residues. CDR1 ENHRY and CDR2 SYGVKD come from the germline V gene. The V end lost 7 bases, the J end lost 10 bases, and 16 bases lay between the germline ends.

In nucleotides, the CDR3 is TGTGCCAGCAGCAGGACGGCCGGGACCGGGGAGCTGTTTTTT. It yields the protein CASSRTAGTGELFF. The V call is TRBV11-2, the J call TRBJ2-2; no clear D gene. The CDR3 is made up of 14 amino acids. V was shortened by 5 bases and J by 5 bases, with 12 bases between the two germline ends. The germline V gene encodes CDR1 SGHAT and CDR2 FQNNGV.

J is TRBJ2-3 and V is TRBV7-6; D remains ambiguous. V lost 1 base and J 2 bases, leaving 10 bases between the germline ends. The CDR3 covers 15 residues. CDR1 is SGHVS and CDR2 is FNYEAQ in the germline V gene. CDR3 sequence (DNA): TGTGCCAGCAGCTTAGTATGGGAATCCACAGATACGCAGTATTTT. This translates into CASSLVWESTDTQYF. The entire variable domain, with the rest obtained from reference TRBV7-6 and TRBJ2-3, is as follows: GAGVSQSPRYKVTKRGQDVALRCDPISGHVSLYWYRQALGQGPEFLTYFNYEAQQDKSGLPNDRFSAERPEGSISTLTIQRTEQRDSAMYRCASSLVWESTDTQYFGPGTRLTVL.

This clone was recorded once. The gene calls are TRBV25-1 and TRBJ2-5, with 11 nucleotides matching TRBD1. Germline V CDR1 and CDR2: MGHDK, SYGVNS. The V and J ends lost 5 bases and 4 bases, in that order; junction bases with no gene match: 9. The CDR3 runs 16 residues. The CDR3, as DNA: TGTGCCAGCAGTCCCAGCCTTGGGACAGGGGGAGAGACCCAGTACTTC. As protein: CASSPSLGTGGETQYF.

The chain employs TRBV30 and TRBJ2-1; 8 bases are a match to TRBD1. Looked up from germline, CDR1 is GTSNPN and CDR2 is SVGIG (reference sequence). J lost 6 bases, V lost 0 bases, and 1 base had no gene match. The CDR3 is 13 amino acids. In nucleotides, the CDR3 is TGTGCCTGGAGTGTTGGGACAGGCAATGAGCAGTTCTTC. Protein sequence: CAWSVGTGNEQFF.

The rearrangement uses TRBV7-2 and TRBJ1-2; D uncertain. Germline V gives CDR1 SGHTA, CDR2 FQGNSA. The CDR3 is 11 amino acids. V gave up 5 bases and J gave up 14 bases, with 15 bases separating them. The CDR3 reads CASSHGRTATF. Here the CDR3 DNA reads TGTGCCAGCAGCCATGGACGGACGGCAACCTTC.

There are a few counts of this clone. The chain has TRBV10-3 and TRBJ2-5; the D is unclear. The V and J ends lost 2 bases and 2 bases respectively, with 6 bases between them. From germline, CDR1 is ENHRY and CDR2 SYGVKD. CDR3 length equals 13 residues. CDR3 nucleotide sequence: TGTGCCATCAGTGAGGTCCGACAAGAGACCCAGTACTTC. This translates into CAISEVRQETQYF.

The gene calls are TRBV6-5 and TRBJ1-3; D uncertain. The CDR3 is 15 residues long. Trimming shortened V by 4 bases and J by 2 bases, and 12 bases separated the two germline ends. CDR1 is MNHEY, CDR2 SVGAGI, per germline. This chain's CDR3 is CASSSDTRTGNTIYF. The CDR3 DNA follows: TGTGCCAGCAGTTCCGACACCCGTACTGGAAACACCATATATTTT.

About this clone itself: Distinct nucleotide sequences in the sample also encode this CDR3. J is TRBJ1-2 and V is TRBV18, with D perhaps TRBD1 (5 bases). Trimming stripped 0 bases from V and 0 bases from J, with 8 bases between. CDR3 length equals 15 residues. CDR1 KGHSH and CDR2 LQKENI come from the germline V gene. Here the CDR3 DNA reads TGTGCCAGCTCACCACCGGCAGGGACTAACTATGGCTACACCTTC. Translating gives CASSPPAGTNYGYTF.

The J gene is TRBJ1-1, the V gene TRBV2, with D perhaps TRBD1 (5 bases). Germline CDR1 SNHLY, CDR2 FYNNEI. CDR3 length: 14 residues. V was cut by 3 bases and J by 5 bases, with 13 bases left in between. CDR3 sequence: CASSDPGVYTEAFF. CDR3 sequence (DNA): TGTGCCAGCAGTGACCCGGGGGTATATACTGAAGCTTTCTTT.

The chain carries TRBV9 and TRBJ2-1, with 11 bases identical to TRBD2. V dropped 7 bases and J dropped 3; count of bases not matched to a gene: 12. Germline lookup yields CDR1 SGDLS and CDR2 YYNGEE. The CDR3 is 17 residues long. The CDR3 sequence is CASGSSPSGRFYNEQFF. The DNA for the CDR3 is TGTGCCAGCGGCTCCTCCCCTAGCGGGAGGTTCTACAATGAGCAGTTCTTC. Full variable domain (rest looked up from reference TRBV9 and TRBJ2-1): DSGVTQTPKHLITATGQRVTLRCSPRSGDLSVYWYQQSLDQGLQFLIQYYNGEERAKGNILERFSAQQFPDLHSELNLSSLELGDSALYFCASGSSPSGRFYNEQFFGPGTRLTVL.

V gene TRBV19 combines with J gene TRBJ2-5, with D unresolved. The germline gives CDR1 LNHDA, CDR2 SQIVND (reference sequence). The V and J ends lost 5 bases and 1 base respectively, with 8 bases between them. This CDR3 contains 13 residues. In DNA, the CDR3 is TGTGCCAGTAGTCCCCGGGTCCAAGAGACCCAGTACTTC. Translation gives CASSPRVQETQYF.

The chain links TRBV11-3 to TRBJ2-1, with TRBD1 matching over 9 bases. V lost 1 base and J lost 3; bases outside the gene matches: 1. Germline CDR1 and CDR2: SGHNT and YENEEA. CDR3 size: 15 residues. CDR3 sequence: CASSLATGGYNEQFF. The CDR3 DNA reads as TGTGCCAGCAGCTTAGCGACAGGGGGCTACAATGAGCAGTTCTTC.

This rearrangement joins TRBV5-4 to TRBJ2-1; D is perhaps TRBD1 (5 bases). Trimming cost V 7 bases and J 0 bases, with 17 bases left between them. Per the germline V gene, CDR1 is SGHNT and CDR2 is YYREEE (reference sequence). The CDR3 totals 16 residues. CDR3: CASSWGSPSSYNEQFF. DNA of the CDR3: TGTGCCAGCTCCTGGGGCTCCCCGAGCTCCTACAATGAGCAGTTCTTC. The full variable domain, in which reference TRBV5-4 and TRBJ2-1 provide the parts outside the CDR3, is ETGVTQSPTHLIKTRGQQVTLRCSSQSGHNTVSWYQQALGQGPQFIFQYYREEENGRGNFPPRFSGLQFPNYSSELNVNALELDDSALYLCASSWGSPSSYNEQFFGPGTRLTVL.

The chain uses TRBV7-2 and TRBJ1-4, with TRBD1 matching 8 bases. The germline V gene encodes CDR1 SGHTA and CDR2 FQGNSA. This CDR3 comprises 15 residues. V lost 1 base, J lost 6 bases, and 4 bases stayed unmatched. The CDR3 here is CASSLEGRGHEKLFF. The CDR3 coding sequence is TGTGCCAGCAGCTTAGAGGGCAGGGGGCATGAAAAACTGTTTTTT.

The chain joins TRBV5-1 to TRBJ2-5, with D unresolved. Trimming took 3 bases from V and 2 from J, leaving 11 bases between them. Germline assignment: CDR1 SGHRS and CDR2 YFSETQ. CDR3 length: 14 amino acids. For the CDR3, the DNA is TGCGCCAGCAGCTCCGTACAGACTCAAGAGACCCAGTACTTC. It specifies CASSSVQTQETQYF.

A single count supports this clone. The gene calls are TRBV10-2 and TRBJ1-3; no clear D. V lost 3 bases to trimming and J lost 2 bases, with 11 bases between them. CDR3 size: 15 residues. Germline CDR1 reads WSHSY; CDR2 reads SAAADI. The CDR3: CASSEKGLAGNTIYF. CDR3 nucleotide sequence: TGCGCCAGCAGTGAAAAGGGTTTAGCTGGAAACACCATATATTTT.

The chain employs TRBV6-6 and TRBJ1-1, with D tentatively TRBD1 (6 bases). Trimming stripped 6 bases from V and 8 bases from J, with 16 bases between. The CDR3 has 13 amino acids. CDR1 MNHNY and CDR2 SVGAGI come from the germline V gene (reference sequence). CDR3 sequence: CASSKTGRSEAFF. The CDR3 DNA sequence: TGTGCCAGCAGCAAGACAGGCCGCTCCGAAGCTTTCTTT.

The CDR3 DNA sequence: TGTGCCAGCAGCTTGAACAGGGGGCTGGGCACTGAAGCTTTCTTT. Translation: CASSLNRGLGTEAFF. V is TRBV5-4 and J is TRBJ1-1, with 9 bases fitting TRBD1. CDR3 length: 15 amino acids. The J segment lost 4 bases and the V segment lost 1 base, leaving 5 bases of the junction unmatched. Per the germline V gene, CDR1 is SGHNT and CDR2 is YYREEE (reference sequence).

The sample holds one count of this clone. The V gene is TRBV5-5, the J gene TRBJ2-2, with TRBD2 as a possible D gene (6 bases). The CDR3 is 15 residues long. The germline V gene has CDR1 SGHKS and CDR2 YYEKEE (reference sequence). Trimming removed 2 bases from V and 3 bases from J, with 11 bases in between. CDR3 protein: CASSFWGDYTGELFF. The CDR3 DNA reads TGTGCCAGCAGCTTTTGGGGGGATTACACCGGGGAGCTGTTTTTT. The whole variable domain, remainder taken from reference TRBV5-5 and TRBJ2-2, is DAGVTQSPTHLIKTRGQQVTLRCSPISGHKSVSWYQQVLGQGPQFIFQYYEKEERGRGNFPDRFSARQFPNYSSELNVNALLLGDSALYLCASSFWGDYTGELFFGEGSRLTVL.